The 15 T cell receptor beta chains in this list originate from one sample, sequenced in a study of T cells in Graves' hyperthyroidism and ophthalmopathy. It was RNA transcripts that yielded the amplified TCR beta CDR3 regions. The study used the HTBI primer set for a first-round RT-PCR of the TCR CDR3. TCRdb used MiXCR to reprocess the multiplex PCR reads, holding one entry per CDR3 protein. Of around 520,000 distinct CDR3 sequences listed, around a quarter are singletons. Sequencing was performed on blood. Receptors originate from a woman aged 30 to 39 with Graves' ophthalmopathy.

V gene TRBV29-1 combines with J gene TRBJ2-5, with TRBD1 identical over 9 bases. This CDR3 comprises 15 residues. Trimming took 0 bases from V and 3 from J; bases not matched to a gene: 5. In germline, CDR1 is SQVTM, CDR2 ANQGSEA. The CDR3, as DNA: TGCAGCGTTGAAGATATTAGGACAGGGGAAGAGACCCAGTACTTC. It translates to CSVEDIRTGEETQYF.

J is TRBJ1-1 and V is TRBV2; D unresolved. V was clipped by 10 bases and J by 1 base, with 13 bases between them. In germline, CDR1 is SNHLY, CDR2 FYNNEI. This CDR3 has 13 amino acids. This CDR3 is CATQGNGNTEAFF. Here the CDR3 DNA reads TGTGCCACCCAAGGGAACGGGAACACTGAAGCTTTCTTT.

This clonotype was counted many times. The chain's CDR3 is CSARDFGYTF. CDR3 bases: TGCAGTGCTAGAGATTTTGGCTACACCTTC. V and J are TRBV20-1 and TRBJ1-2; the D is unclear. This CDR3 spans 10 amino acids. V was clipped by 0 bases and J by 7 bases, with 3 bases between them. Germline values: CDR1 DFQATT, CDR2 SNEGSKA (reference sequence).

The DNA for the CDR3 is TGCGCCAGCAGCCCGAGTGGGGGAAACATTCAGTACTTC. This codes for CASSPSGGNIQYF. The J gene is TRBJ2-4, the V gene TRBV5-1; tentatively, D is TRBD1 or TRBD2 (5 bases each). Per germline, CDR1 SGHRS and CDR2 YFSETQ. CDR3 length: 13 residues. Trimming took off 4 bases at V and 6 bases at J, with 11 bases between the two ends.

This sequence joins TRBV20-1 and TRBJ1-2; no clear D gene. The CDR3 runs to 13 residues. Trimming shortened V by 3 bases and J by 4 bases, and 12 bases separated the two germline ends. CDR1 and CDR2 (germline): DFQATT, SNEGSKA (reference sequence). The DNA for the CDR3 is TGCAGTGCTAGGTGGGGAAACCTCTATGGCTACACCTTC. It codes for CSARWGNLYGYTF.

In its sample, this clonotype was seen a few times. The J gene is TRBJ2-2, the V gene TRBV20-1; 10 nucleotides align to TRBD2. The trim removed 6 bases at V and 4 bases at J, leaving 5 bases unmatched. The CDR3 contains 14 residues. Germline CDR1 DFQATT, CDR2 SNEGSKA (reference sequence). In nucleotides, the CDR3 is TGCAGTGCCCGAGCGGGGGGGCGCACCGGGGAGCTGTTTTTT. Its translation: CSARAGGRTGELFF.

This clonotype was seen repeatedly, ten times or more. This chain links TRBV11-2 with TRBJ1-6; weak D call: TRBD1 (5 bases). Trimming cost V 2 bases and J 0 bases, with 17 bases left between them. The CDR3 has 19 amino acids. Germline lookup yields CDR1 SGHAT and CDR2 FQNNGV. Here the CDR3 DNA reads TGTGCCAGCAGCTTACAAGGGCAGGGACCAAGCTCCTATAATTCACCCCTCCACTTT. It is translated as CASSLQGQGPSSYNSPLHF.

This clonotype was found many times. The V call is TRBV27, the J call TRBJ1-1, with D uncertain. The germline CDR1 and CDR2 sequences are MNHEY and SMNVEV (reference sequence). The CDR3 length is 15 residues. Trimming shortened V by 4 bases and J by 0 bases, and 12 bases separated the two germline ends. CDR3 residues: CASSSDTYMNTEAFF. The CDR3 DNA sequence: TGTGCCAGCAGTTCAGACACCTATATGAACACTGAAGCTTTCTTT.

The chain employs TRBV5-1 and TRBJ2-7; possible D gene TRBD2, 7 bases. The CDR3 totals 13 residues. V lost 0 bases and J lost 6, with 10 bases in between. Looked up from germline, CDR1 is SGHRS and CDR2 is YFSETQ. CDR3 DNA sequence: TGCGCCAGCAGCTTGGGAGGGGGGGGCGAGCAGTACTTC. It encodes CASSLGGGGEQYF. The complete variable domain, with remaining parts taken from reference TRBV5-1 and TRBJ2-7, reads KAGVTQTPRYLIKTRGQQVTLSCSPISGHRSVSWYQQTPGQGLQFLFEYFSETQRNKGNFPGRFSGRQFSNSRSEMNVSTLELGDSALYLCASSLGGGGEQYFGPGTRLTVT.

The chain couples TRBV6-5 to TRBJ1-3; D possibly corresponds to TRBD1 (6 bases). This CDR3 contains 14 residues. Germline-derived CDR1 and CDR2 are MNHEY and SVGAGI. V lost 0 bases, J lost 5 bases, and 8 bases lay in between. The CDR3 loop is CASSYSQGRNTIYF. The CDR3 DNA reads as TGTGCCAGCAGTTACTCGCAGGGGCGAAACACCATATATTTT.

As for this clonotype: No conserved phenylalanine or tryptophan is present at the end of the CDR3, so a read error is the likely explanation. The rearrangement joins TRBV6-1 to TRBJ1-2, with 8 nucleotides matching TRBD1. CDR3 length: 13 amino acids. The germline gives CDR1 MNHNS, CDR2 SASEGT. V was clipped by 5 bases and J by 5 bases; unmatched bases: 4. CDR3 in DNA: TGTGCCAGCAGTAGACAGGGGCCTTATGGCTACACCTCC. It encodes CASSRQGPYGYTS.

The V and J genes are TRBV6-1 and TRBJ2-7, with a tentative D call TRBD1 (6 bases). Per the germline V gene, CDR1 is MNHNS and CDR2 is SASEGT. This CDR3 is built from 12 residues. Trimming cost V 10 bases and J 3 bases, with 13 bases left between them. The CDR3 DNA is TGTGCCACCCACCCGGACAGCTACGAGCAGTACTTC. This gives the protein CATHPDSYEQYF.

This clonotype was detected ten times or more. The V call is TRBV4-1, the J call TRBJ2-7; no reliable D call. V dropped 8 bases and J dropped 5 bases, with 16 bases sitting between them. CDR1 is MGHRA and CDR2 is YSYEKL in the germline V gene. The CDR3 runs to 13 residues. In DNA, the CDR3 is TGCGCCAGCGCAAACACCCGATCCGACGAGCAGTACTTC. It encodes CASANTRSDEQYF.

The chain joins TRBV20-1 to TRBJ1-3, with TRBD1 matching 9 bases. The CDR3 loop spans 14 amino acids. Germline V gives CDR1 DFQATT, CDR2 SNEGSKA (reference sequence). Germline trimming cut 5 bases from V and 4 bases from J; bases unmatched to any gene: 6. As DNA, the CDR3 is TGCAGTGCTTCAGACAGGGGGACGGGAAACACCATATATTTT. This encodes CSASDRGTGNTIYF.

The CDR3 region has the DNA TGTGCCAGCGGGACAGGTCTTGCTGAAGCTTTCTTT. It encodes CASGTGLAEAFF. This sequence joins TRBV6-1 and TRBJ1-1; 8 nucleotides line up with TRBD1. The CDR3 totals 12 residues. Germline CDR1 reads MNHNS; CDR2 reads SASEGT. Trimming at V came to 8 bases and at J to 6 bases, leaving 5 bases not matched to a gene.